These 18 T cell receptor beta chains were all obtained from the same sample, sequenced in a study of response to subunit inactivated influenza vaccine. TCRdb re-called the RT-PCR reads with MiXCR, one entry per CDR3 protein. This table holds about 520,000 distinct CDR3 sequences, roughly 9.7% found once. The material was PBMCs from blood, obtained about 6 weeks after vaccination. The source of these receptors is a man in his fifties who received an inactivated influenza vaccine.

This chain joins TRBV2 and TRBJ2-5; D gene uncertain. The ends were cut back, 5 bases at V and 5 bases at J, with 6 bases in the middle. This CDR3 comprises 11 residues. Germline V gene lookup returns CDR1 SNHLY and CDR2 FYNNEI. CDR3 loop: CASSRDETQYF. The DNA of the CDR3 is TGTGCCAGCAGTCGTGACGAGACCCAGTACTTC.

The CDR3 bases are TGCAGCGCCCGAAAGGGTACAGGGTCCATCTACGAGCAGTACTTC. This encodes CSARKGTGSIYEQYF. The V call is TRBV29-1, the J call TRBJ2-7; maybe TRBD1 (6 bases). Looked up from germline, CDR1 is SQVTM and CDR2 is ANQGSEA. This CDR3 has 15 amino acids. V was clipped by 7 bases and J by 3 bases, with 22 bases between them.

This clonotype appeared a few times. The J gene is TRBJ1-3, the V gene TRBV7-9, with 8 bases lining up with TRBD1. The CDR3 runs 16 residues. In germline, CDR1 is SEHNR, CDR2 FQNEAQ (reference sequence). Germline trimming cut 7 bases from V and 2 bases from J; bases unmatched to any gene: 10. As DNA, the CDR3 is TGTGCCAGCACCAATCCCCAGGGGGCGGCTGGAAACACCATATATTTT. Amino acids: CASTNPQGAAGNTIYF. The variable domain in full, completed from reference TRBV7-9 and TRBJ1-3, reads DTGVSQNPRHKITKRGQNVTFRCDPISEHNRLYWYRQTLGQGPEFLTYFQNEAQLEKSRLLSDRFSAERPKGSFSTLEIQRTEQGDSAMYLCASTNPQGAAGNTIYFGEGSWLTVV.

This clonotype was found many times. The J gene is TRBJ1-2, the V gene TRBV20-1; unclear D gene. CDR3 length equals 12 residues. V was trimmed by 3 bases and J by 2 bases, leaving 7 bases between them. Germline V gene data show CDR1 as DFQATT and CDR2 as SNEGSKA (reference sequence). In nucleotides, the CDR3 is TGCAGTGCTAGTGGTTACAACTATGGCTACACCTTC. Translated, it gives CSASGYNYGYTF.

The chain carries TRBV30 and TRBJ2-5, with 7 bases fitting TRBD1. Germline V gives CDR1 GTSNPN, CDR2 SVGIG (reference sequence). V dropped 3 bases and J dropped 4; count of bases not matched to a gene: 14. The CDR3 length is 16 residues. CDR3 sequence reads: CAWSGGKGARVETQYF. The CDR3 DNA follows: TGTGCCTGGAGCGGAGGAAAGGGGGCGCGGGTAGAGACCCAGTACTTC.

This clonotype has only a few counts. The J gene is TRBJ2-1, the V gene TRBV3-1; TRBD2 matches 8 bases. The CDR3 consists of 14 residues. The V and J ends lost 3 bases and 6 bases, in that order; junction bases with no gene match: 4. Per the germline V gene, CDR1 is LGHDT and CDR2 is YNNKEL (reference sequence). This CDR3 is CASSHSSGTNEQFF. For the CDR3, the DNA is TGTGCCAGCAGCCATAGTAGCGGGACCAATGAGCAGTTCTTC.

This clonotype was seen a handful of times. This chain connects TRBV20-1 to TRBJ2-2, with D perhaps TRBD1 (5 bases). V was clipped by 0 bases and J by 9 bases, with 11 bases between them. The CDR3 sequence is 13 residues long. Germline V gene data show CDR1 as DFQATT and CDR2 as SNEGSKA (reference sequence). In DNA form, the CDR3 reads TGCAGTGCTAGAGATGAAGGGGATCGGGAGCTGTTTTTT. It is translated as CSARDEGDRELFF.

This clonotype appeared many times. This chain uses TRBV12-3 or TRBV12-4 with TRBJ2-7; 8 nucleotides align to TRBD2. The V and J ends lost 1 base and 6 bases, in that order; junction bases with no gene match: 5. This CDR3 region has 14 residues. Here the CDR3 reads CASSLGLAGAEQYF. The CDR3 coding sequence is TGTGCCAGCAGTTTAGGGCTAGCGGGCGCCGAGCAGTACTTC.

This clonotype was seen at least ten times. The rearrangement uses TRBV20-1 and TRBJ2-5; a weak D match, TRBD2 (6 bases). The germline V gene has CDR1 DFQATT and CDR2 SNEGSKA (reference sequence). CDR3 length: 14 amino acids. Deletions cut 6 bases from V and 3 bases from J, with 17 bases between. In DNA form, the CDR3 reads TGCAGTGCCTCGACTGGGGGGAAGGAAGAGACCCAGTACTTC. Amino acids: CSASTGGKEETQYF.

This clonotype was recorded a few times. One base away lies a much larger clone, so this may be a sequencing read error. The chain joins TRBV5-1 to TRBJ1-6; perhaps TRBD1 as D (6 bases). Germline values: CDR1 SGHRS, CDR2 YFSETQ. CDR3 size: 13 residues. Trimming took off 3 bases at V and 7 bases at J, with 8 bases between the two ends. The CDR3: CASSYRENSPLHF. The DNA for the CDR3 is TGCGCCAGCAGCTACAGGGAAAATTCACCCCTCCACTTT.

The chain recombines TRBV5-1 with TRBJ2-2; 8 nucleotides agree with TRBD1. From germline, CDR1 is SGHRS and CDR2 YFSETQ. The CDR3 extends over 16 amino acids. After removal of 3 bases from V and 5 bases from J, the junction contained 9 bases not matched to a gene. The CDR3 DNA sequence: TGCGCCAGCAGCTCTAGGACAGGGAAGGGTACCGGGGAGCTGTTTTTT. It is translated as CASSSRTGKGTGELFF.

V gene TRBV9 combines with J gene TRBJ2-3; D unresolved. The CDR3 length is 16 residues. The germline V gene has CDR1 SGDLS and CDR2 YYNGEE. Trimming removed 0 bases from V and 0 bases from J, with 11 bases in between. This CDR3 reads CASSVDGGPSTDTQYF. The CDR3, as DNA: TGTGCCAGCAGCGTAGACGGCGGACCTAGCACAGATACGCAGTATTTT.

This clonotype was found many times. The V gene is TRBV18, the J gene TRBJ2-7, with 8 bases matching TRBD1. With 3 bases clipped from V and 5 bases from J, the junction kept 9 bases outside the gene matches. Germline-derived CDR1 and CDR2 are KGHSH and LQKENI. The CDR3 consists of 15 residues. The CDR3 here is CASSPLRGRGDEQYF. The CDR3, as DNA: TGTGCCAGCTCACCTCTCAGGGGGCGAGGCGACGAGCAGTACTTC.

This clonotype was detected a few times. V usage is TRBV7-3 and J usage is TRBJ2-3, with D possibly being TRBD1 (6 bases). The germline V and J ends were trimmed by 1 base and 3 bases, with 14 bases remaining between them. The germline gives CDR1 SGHTA, CDR2 FQGTGA. This CDR3 is 16 amino acids long. CDR3 DNA sequence: TGTGCCAGCAGCTTAAGTCAGAACAGGGCTACAGATACGCAGTATTTT. Its translation: CASSLSQNRATDTQYF.

The rearrangement links TRBV3-1 to TRBJ2-7; perhaps TRBD2 as D (5 bases). Germline CDR1 is LGHDT and CDR2 is YNNKEL (reference sequence). CDR3 length: 12 residues. V lost 4 bases and J 7 bases, leaving 11 bases between the germline ends. The CDR3 spells CASSRSRGEQYF. CDR3 coding DNA: TGTGCCAGCAGCCGGAGTCGAGGGGAGCAGTACTTC.

This clonotype appeared a few times. The V call is TRBV5-1, the J call TRBJ2-3; 13 nucleotides agree with TRBD2. The V and J ends lost 3 bases and 3 bases, in that order; junction bases with no gene match: 13. CDR1 is SGHRS, CDR2 YFSETQ, per germline. The CDR3 is made up of 19 amino acids. The CDR3 sequence is CASSYPARTSGGATDTQYF. The DNA for the CDR3 is TGCGCCAGCAGCTACCCGGCCCGTACTAGCGGGGGGGCAACAGATACGCAGTATTTT.

A few counts support this clonotype. The chain links TRBV7-9 to TRBJ2-7; D unresolved. Trimming took 3 bases from V and 0 from J, leaving 6 bases between them. This CDR3 is 13 amino acids long. The germline V gene has CDR1 SEHNR and CDR2 FQNEAQ (reference sequence). Written as DNA, the CDR3 is TGTGCCAGCAGCTTCCCCCGCTCCTACGAGCAGTACTTC. Amino acid sequence: CASSFPRSYEQYF.

Worth noting for this clonotype: One end of the junction is discordant with germline, which a read error may explain. This chain connects TRBV7-9 to TRBJ2-3; 12 positions match TRBD2. The V gene's germline CDR1 is SEHNR and CDR2 FQNEAQ (reference sequence). The CDR3 runs 13 residues. The CDR3 nucleotides are TGTCCCAGCAGGGGACTAGCGGGAGATACGCAGTATTTT. It encodes CPSRGLAGDTQYF.